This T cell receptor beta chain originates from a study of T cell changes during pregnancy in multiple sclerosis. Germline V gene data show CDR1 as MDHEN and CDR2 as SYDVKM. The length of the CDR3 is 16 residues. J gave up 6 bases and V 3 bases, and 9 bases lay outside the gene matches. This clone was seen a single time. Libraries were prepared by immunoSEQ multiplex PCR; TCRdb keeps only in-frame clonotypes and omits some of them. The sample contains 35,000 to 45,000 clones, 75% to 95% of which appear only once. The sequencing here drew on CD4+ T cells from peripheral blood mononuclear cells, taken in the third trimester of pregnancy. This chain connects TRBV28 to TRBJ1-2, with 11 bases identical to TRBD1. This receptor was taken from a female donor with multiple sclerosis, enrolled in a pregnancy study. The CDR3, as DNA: TGTGCCAGCAGTTTCCTGGCCGGGACAGGGGGGAATGGCTACACCTTC. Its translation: CASSFLAGTGGNGYTF.